Sequencing of this T cell receptor (beta chain) was carried out in a study of blood T cells in healthy people across ages (dated by TCRdb to 2013 to 2016). Regarding the research as a whole: Template switching captured roughly one uniquely barcoded TCR beta cDNA molecule per two T cells in model experiments. To track age-related changes in TCR beta repertoire diversity, the study relied on deep sequencing normalized with unique cDNA molecular identifiers. Four age groups were formed from the donors: young (average approximately 15 years), middle-aged (approximately 41), aged (approximately 60) and long-lived (about 80). Two additional independent replicas of 1 million unique cDNA reads from the same blood draw were analyzed for two donors (one aged 18 to 30 and one aged 80 or older). General findings and caveats noted by the study authors: Conclusive comparison of naive and antigen-experienced compartments was prevented by the profiling of bulk unsorted PBMCs. Because donor CMV infection status was unknown, age-related changes in expanded clonotypes were potentially confounded. Estimates of total diversity based on one million sequenced T cells were regarded as lower bounds and as underestimates. Compared with the aged group, more naive CD4+ T cells, fewer expanded clones and increased TCR diversity were shown by the long-lived group, suggesting age selection. As age increased, observed TCR beta diversity per million T cells dropped in a roughly linear way, and a significant reduction was already evident by age roughly 40. There was a strong correlation between observed TCR beta diversity and the percentage of naive T cells measured by flow cytometry.

This clonotype has only a few counts. The antigen it binds to is not known. There are no base qualities to consult, and no much larger clone falls within one base. The donors were 40 or so Caucasian individuals from Russia, aged about 6 to 95 years, who were systemically healthy. Each donor gave ten milliliters of peripheral blood, collected into EDTA-treated Vacutainer tubes. PBMCs were isolated by Ficoll-Paque density-gradient centrifugation, with at least 7 million obtained per sample. Total RNA, at least 6 micrograms per sample, was extracted from PBMCs with Trizol reagent. For every donor, an aliquot of PBMCs went through flow cytometry to measure the percentages of naive CD45RAhigh/CD27high T cells. V gives up 2 bases and J gives up 5 bases, and the segment between their germline ends measures 12 bases. Including the terminal cysteine and phenylalanine, the CDR3 comprises 14 residues. Only CDR3 DNA remains: 42 bases, in frame from the first base. CDR1 and CDR2 are read off the germline V gene as SGHVS and FNYEAQ.

The library was produced with 5' RACE. Sequencing was performed on an Illumina HiSeq 2500. A second roughly 6 to 12 cycle PCR used a sample-barcoded 5' primer and a J-beta primer mix. Each TCR beta cDNA molecule received a unique molecular identifier from a template-switch 5' adaptor carrying 12 random nucleotides. Each sample yielded at least 2.5 million CDR3-containing paired-end reads. First-strand cDNA was synthesized from all RNA with the Mint cDNA synthesis kit, primed by a TRBC-specific oligonucleotide. All cDNA was treated with uracil-DNA glycosylase and then went through a first 18-cycle PCR with the universal primers M1SS and BC2_uni_R. Per the authors' processing: For normalization, 1 million high-quality reads were randomly selected from each sample, with every read carrying a distinct molecular identifier. Reads sharing molecular identifiers were discarded rather than binned into consensus sequences. CDR3 identification, clonotype clustering and error correction used MiTCR with a Q25 quality threshold and the strictest error-elimination algorithm. A nonparametric unseen species model with Euler transformation was used to estimate a lower bound on total TCR beta diversity. TCRdb applied fastp at Q25 and MiXCR to the public reads, then kept only in-frame beta chains. Each record represents a unique CDR3 protein, reported with the most common genes and DNA among its rows. The V and J calls, along with clone size, are taken from TCRdb and not from the paper's own processing. The sample table shows under 1,100,000 distinct CDR3 sequences, and roughly 24% are seen once. The top ten clonotypes cover around 0.75% of the sample.

The sample was also linked to a second study, of T cells of mothers and their children. The second study reports: Donors were nine systemically healthy Caucasian individuals: three mothers and their six children. cDNA synthesis used all of the extracted RNA, with 1.5 ug of RNA in each 15 ul reaction. In the second PCR, sample barcodes and 2-4 random nucleotides were introduced via the M1S primer. Each mother yielded over 9.5 million TCR beta CDR3 reads and each child about 3 million reads. TCR recombination output is similarly shaped by thymic selection in related and unrelated pairs, with a minor effect exerted by inherited differences. Normalized repertoire overlap was always slightly but never significantly higher in related than unrelated mother-child pairs. With a sensitivity of about 100 clones per million clonotypes, no persistent microchimeric T cell clones were detected. To look for features that set related mother-child pairs apart from unrelated individuals, the researchers ran deep NGS to compare the TCR beta repertoires of mothers and children. The mean age was 40 +/- 4 years for the mothers and approximately 11 +/- 4 years for the children. After adapter ligation was performed with NEBNext reagents, the libraries were sequenced on an Illumina HiSeq 2000 with 100+100 nt paired-end reads. Mother and child libraries were prepared a month apart and sequenced in separate runs to prevent cross-contamination. Each donor had between roughly 450,000 and 2,300,000 distinct TCR beta clonotypes identified. Naive TCR beta clonotypes were estimated from low-frequency clonotypes matched to each donor's FACS-determined naive share, without sorting.

The chain joins TRBV7-6 to TRBJ2-5; the D gene is perhaps TRBD2, on 5 matching bases. The sequencing sample was made of blood. This clonotype was obtained from a girl aged 2-10 years in good health. The CDR3 protein: CASSLIPGFETQYF. In nucleotide form, the sequence is TGTGCCAGCAGCTTAATTCCGGGGTTTGAGACCCAGTACTTC.